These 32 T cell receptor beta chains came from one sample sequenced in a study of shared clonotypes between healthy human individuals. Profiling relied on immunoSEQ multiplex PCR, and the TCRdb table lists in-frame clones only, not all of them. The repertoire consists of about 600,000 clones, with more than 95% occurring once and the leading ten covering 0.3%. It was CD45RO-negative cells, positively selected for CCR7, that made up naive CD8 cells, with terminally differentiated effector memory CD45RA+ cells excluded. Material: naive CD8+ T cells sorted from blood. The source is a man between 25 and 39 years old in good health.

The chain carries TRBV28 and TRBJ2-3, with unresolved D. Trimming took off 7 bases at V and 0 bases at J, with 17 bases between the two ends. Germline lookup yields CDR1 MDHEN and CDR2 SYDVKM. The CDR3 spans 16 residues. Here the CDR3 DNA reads TGTGCCAGCATCAGAAATTGGGTAACTAGCACAGATACGCAGTATTTT. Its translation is CASIRNWVTSTDTQYF.

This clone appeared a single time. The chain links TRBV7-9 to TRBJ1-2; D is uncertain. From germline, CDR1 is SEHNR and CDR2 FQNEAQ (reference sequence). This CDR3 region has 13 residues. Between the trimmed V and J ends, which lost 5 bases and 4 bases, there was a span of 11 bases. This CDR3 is CASSPGEIYGYTF. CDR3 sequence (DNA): TGTGCCAGCAGCCCCGGGGAAATCTATGGCTACACCTTC. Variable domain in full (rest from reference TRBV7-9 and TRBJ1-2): DTGVSQNPRHKITKRGQNVTFRCDPISEHNRLYWYRQTLGQGPEFLTYFQNEAQLEKSRLLSDRFSAERPKGSFSTLEIQRTEQGDSAMYLCASSPGEIYGYTFGSGTRLTVV.

CDR3 coding DNA: TGCAGCGTTGACCCTAGCGGGAGGATTGAGACCCAGTACTTC. Translating gives CSVDPSGRIETQYF. This chain uses TRBV29-1 with TRBJ2-5; 11 positions match TRBD2. The CDR3 is 14 amino acids. The germline V gene has CDR1 SQVTM and CDR2 ANQGSEA. Trimming removed 3 bases from V and 5 bases from J; junction bases left unmatched: 5. Based on the CDR3 plus reference TRBV29-1 and TRBJ2-5, the full variable domain is SAVISQKPSRDICQRGTSLTIQCQVDSQVTMMFWYRQQPGQSLTLIATANQGSEATYESGFVIDKFPISRPNLTFSTLTVSNMSPEDSSIYLCSVDPSGRIETQYFGPGTRLLVL.

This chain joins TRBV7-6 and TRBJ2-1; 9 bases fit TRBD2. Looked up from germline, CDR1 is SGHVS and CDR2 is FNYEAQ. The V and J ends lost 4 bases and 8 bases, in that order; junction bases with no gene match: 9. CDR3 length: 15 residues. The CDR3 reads CASSSPSGIGDEQFF. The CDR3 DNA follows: TGTGCCAGCAGCTCACCTAGCGGGATTGGCGATGAGCAGTTCTTC.

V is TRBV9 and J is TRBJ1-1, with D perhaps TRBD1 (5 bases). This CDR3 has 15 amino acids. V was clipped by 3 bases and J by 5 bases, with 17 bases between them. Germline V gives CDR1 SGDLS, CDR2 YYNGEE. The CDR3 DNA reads TGTGCCAGCAGCGAAAGTCTCGGGGGATCGACTGAAGCTTTCTTT. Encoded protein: CASSESLGGSTEAFF.

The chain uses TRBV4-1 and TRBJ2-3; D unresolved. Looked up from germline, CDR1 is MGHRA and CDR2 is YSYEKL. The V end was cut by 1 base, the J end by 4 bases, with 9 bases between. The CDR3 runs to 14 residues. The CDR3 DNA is TGCGCCAGCAGCCAAGTTAGTCTCGCAGATACGCAGTATTTT. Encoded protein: CASSQVSLADTQYF.

The CDR3: CASATGIGNTGELFF. CDR3 in DNA: TGTGCCAGCGCTACAGGGATTGGGAACACCGGGGAGCTGTTTTTT. The rearrangement links TRBV2 to TRBJ2-2; possible D gene TRBD1, 6 bases. The CDR3 is made up of 15 amino acids. The germline V gene encodes CDR1 SNHLY and CDR2 FYNNEI. V was shortened by 8 bases and J by 1 base, with 14 bases between the two germline ends.

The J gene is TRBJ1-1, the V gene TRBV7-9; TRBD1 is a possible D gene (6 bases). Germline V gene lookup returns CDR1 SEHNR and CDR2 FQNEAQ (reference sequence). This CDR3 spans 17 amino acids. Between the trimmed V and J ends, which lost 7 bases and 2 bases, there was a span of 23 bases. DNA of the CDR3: TGTGCCAGCACCCCTAAGCCCGCAGACAGGTCCAACACTGAAGCTTTCTTT. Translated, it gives CASTPKPADRSNTEAFF.

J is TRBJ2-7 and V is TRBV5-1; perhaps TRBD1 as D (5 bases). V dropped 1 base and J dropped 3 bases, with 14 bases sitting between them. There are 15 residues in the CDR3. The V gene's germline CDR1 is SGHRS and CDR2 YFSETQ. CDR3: CASSLTQGGNYEQYF. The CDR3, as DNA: TGCGCCAGCAGCTTGACGCAGGGTGGGAACTACGAGCAGTACTTC.

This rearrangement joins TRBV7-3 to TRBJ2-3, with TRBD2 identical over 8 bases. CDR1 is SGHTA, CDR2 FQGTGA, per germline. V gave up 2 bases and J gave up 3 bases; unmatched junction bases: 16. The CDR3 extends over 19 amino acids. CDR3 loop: CASSLRSSTAGAITDTQYF. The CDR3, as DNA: TGTGCCAGCAGCTTACGCTCATCCACAGCGGGAGCTATAACAGATACGCAGTATTTT.

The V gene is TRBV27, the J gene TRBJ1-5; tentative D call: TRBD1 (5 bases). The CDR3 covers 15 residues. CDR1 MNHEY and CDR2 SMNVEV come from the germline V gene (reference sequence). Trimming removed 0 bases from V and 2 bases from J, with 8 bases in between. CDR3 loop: CASSLSEGRNQPQHF. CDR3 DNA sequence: TGTGCCAGCAGTTTATCTGAGGGGCGCAATCAGCCCCAGCATTTT.

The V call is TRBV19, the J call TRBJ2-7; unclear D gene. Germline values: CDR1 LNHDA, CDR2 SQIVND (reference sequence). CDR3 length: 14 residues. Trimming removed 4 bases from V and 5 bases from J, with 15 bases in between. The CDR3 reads CASSRFGPDDEQYF. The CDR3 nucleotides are TGTGCCAGTAGTAGATTCGGACCGGACGACGAGCAGTACTTC.

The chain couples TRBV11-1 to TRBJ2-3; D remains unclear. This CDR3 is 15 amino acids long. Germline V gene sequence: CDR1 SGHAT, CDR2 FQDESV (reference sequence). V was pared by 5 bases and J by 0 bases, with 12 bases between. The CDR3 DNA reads TGTGCCAGCAGCCGAGCCCCCCCAAGCACAGATACGCAGTATTTT. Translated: CASSRAPPSTDTQYF.

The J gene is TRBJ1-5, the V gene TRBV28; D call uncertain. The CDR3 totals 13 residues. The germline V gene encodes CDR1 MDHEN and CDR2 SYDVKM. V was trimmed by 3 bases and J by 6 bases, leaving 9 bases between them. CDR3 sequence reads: CASSFGVRQPQHF. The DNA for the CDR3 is TGTGCCAGCAGTTTCGGGGTCCGTCAGCCCCAGCATTTT.

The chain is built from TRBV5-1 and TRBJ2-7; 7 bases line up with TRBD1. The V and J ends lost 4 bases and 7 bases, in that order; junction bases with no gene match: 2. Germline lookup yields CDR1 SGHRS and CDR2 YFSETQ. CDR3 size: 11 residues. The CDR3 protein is CASSARGEQYF. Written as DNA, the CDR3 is TGCGCCAGCAGCGCCAGGGGGGAGCAGTACTTC.

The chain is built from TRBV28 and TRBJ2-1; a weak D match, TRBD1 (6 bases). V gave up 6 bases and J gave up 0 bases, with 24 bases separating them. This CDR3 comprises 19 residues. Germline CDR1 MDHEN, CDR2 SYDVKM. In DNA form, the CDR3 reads TGTGCCAGCAGCCCTACAGGGCTAGGGGGTGGTAGCTCCTACAATGAGCAGTTCTTC. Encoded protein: CASSPTGLGGGSSYNEQFF.

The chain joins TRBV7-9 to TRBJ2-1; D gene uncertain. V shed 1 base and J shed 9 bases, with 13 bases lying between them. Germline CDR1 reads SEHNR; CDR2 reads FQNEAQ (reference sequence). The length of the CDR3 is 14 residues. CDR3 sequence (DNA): TGTGCCAGCAGCTTAGAGATGGGGTGGAGTGAGCAGTTCTTC. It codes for CASSLEMGWSEQFF.

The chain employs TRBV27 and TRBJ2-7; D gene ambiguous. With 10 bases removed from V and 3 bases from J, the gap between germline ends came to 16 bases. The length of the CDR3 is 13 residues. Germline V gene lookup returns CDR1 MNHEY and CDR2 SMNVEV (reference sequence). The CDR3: CATAGFSLYEQYF. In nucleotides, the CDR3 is TGTGCCACCGCCGGGTTTAGTCTCTACGAGCAGTACTTC.

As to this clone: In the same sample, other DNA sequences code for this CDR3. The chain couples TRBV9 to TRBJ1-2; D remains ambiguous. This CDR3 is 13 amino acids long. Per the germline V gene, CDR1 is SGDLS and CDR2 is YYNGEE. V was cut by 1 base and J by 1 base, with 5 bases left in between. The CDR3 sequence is CASSVRDNYGYTF. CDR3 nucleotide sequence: TGTGCCAGCAGCGTACGGGATAACTATGGCTACACCTTC.

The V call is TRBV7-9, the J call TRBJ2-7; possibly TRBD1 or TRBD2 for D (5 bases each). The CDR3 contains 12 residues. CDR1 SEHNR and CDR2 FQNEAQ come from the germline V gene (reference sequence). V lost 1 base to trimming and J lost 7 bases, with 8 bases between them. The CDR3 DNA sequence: TGTGCCAGCAGCTTAGGACAGCGGGAGCAGTACTTC. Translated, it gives CASSLGQREQYF.

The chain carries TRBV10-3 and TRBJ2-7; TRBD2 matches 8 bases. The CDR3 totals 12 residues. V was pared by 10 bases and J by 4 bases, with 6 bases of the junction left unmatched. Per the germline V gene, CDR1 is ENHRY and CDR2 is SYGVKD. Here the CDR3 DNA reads TGTGCCAGCGTTAGCGGGGAGTACGAGCAGTACTTC. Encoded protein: CASVSGEYEQYF.

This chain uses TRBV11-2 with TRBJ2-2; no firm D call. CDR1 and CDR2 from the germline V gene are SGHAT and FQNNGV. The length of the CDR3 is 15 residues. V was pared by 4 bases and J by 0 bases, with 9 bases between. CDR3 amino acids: CASSYSATNTGELFF. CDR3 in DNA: TGTGCCAGCAGCTACTCTGCTACGAACACCGGGGAGCTGTTTTTT.

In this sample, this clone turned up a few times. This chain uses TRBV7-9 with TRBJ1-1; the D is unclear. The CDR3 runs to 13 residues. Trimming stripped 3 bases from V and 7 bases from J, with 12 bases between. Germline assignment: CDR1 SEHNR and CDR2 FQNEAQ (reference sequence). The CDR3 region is CASSLRETGEAFF. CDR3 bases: TGTGCCAGCAGCTTGAGGGAGACGGGTGAAGCTTTCTTT.

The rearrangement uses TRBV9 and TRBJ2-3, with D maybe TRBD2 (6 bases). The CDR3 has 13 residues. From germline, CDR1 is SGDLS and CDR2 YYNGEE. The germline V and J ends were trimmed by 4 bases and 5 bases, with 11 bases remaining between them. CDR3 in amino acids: CASSPGGRDTQYF. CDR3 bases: TGTGCCAGCAGCCCCGGGGGTCGAGATACGCAGTATTTT.

CDR3 protein: CSAIREGLEQYF. Written as DNA, the CDR3 is TGCAGCGCCATAAGGGAGGGTCTCGAGCAGTACTTC. The J gene is TRBJ2-7, the V gene TRBV29-1; 7 nucleotides agree with TRBD2. The length of the CDR3 is 12 residues. Germline CDR1 SQVTM, CDR2 ANQGSEA. V dropped 7 bases and J dropped 6; count of bases not matched to a gene: 9.

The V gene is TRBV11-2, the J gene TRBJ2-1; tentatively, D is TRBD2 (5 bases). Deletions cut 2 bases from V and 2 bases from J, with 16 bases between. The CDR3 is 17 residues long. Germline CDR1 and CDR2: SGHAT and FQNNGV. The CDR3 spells CASSLSWTGSTYNEQFF. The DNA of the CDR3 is TGTGCCAGCAGCTTAAGCTGGACGGGATCTACCTACAATGAGCAGTTCTTC.

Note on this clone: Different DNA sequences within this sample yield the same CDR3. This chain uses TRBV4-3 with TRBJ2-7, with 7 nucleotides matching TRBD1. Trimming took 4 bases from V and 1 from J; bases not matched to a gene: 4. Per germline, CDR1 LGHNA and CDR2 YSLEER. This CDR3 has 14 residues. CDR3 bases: TGCGCCAGCAGCCCGCGGACAGGATCCTACGAGCAGTACTTC. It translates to CASSPRTGSYEQYF.

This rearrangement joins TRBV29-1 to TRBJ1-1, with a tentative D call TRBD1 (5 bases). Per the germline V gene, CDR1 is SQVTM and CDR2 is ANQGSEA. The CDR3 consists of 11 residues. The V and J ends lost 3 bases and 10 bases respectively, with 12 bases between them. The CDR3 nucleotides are TGCAGCGTTGAGATAGGGGTGGGAGCTTTCTTT. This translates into CSVEIGVGAFF.

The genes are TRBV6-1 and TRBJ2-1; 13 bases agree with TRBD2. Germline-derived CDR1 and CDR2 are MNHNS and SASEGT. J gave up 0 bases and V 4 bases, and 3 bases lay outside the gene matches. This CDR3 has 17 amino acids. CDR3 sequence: CASSGLAGGYSYNEQFF. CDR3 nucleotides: TGTGCCAGCAGTGGACTAGCGGGAGGCTACTCCTACAATGAGCAGTTCTTC.

The CDR3: CASSSGRTANTEAFF. As DNA, the CDR3 is TGTGCCAGCAGCTCCGGGCGGACCGCGAACACTGAAGCTTTCTTT. The chain carries TRBV7-9 and TRBJ1-1; D ambiguous. V was clipped by 4 bases and J by 1 base, with 13 bases between them. Looked up from germline, CDR1 is SEHNR and CDR2 is FQNEAQ (reference sequence). The length of the CDR3 is 15 residues.

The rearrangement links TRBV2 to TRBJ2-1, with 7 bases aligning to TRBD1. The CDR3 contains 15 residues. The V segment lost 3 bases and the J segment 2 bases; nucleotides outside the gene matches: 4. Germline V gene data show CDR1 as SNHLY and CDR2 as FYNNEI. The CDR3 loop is CASSDLTGPYNEQFF. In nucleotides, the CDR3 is TGTGCCAGCAGTGACCTGACAGGGCCCTACAATGAGCAGTTCTTC. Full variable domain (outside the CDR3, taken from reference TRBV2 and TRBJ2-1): EPEVTQTPSHQVTQMGQEVILRCVPISNHLYFYWYRQILGQKVEFLVSFYNNEISEKSEIFDDQFSVERPDGSNFTLKIRSTKLEDSAMYFCASSDLTGPYNEQFFGPGTRLTVL.

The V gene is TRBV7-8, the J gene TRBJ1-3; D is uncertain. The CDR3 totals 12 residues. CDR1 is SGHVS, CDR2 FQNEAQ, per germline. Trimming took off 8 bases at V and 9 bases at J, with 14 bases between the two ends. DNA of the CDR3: TGTGCCAGCGGCCAAGGTTTGGGCACCATATATTTT. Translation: CASGQGLGTIYF.